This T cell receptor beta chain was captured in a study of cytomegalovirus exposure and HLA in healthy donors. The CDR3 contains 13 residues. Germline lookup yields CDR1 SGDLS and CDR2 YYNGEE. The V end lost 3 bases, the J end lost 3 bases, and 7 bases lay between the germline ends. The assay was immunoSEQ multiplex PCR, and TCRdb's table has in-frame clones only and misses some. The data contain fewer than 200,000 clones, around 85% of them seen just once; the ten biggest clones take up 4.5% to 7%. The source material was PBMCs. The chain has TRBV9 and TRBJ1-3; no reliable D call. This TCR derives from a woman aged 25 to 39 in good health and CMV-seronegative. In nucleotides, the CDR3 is TGTGCCAGCAGCGCCCCCCATGGAAACACCATATATTTT. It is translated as CASSAPHGNTIYF. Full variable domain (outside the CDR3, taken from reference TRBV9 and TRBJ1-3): DSGVTQTPKHLITATGQRVTLRCSPRSGDLSVYWYQQSLDQGLQFLIQYYNGEERAKGNILERFSAQQFPDLHSELNLSSLELGDSALYFCASSAPHGNTIYFGEGSWLTVV.